These 5 T cell receptor beta chains came from one sample sequenced in a study of cytotoxic CD8 clonotypes in ibrutinib-treated CLL. Sequencing used immunoSEQ multiplex PCR; TCRdb keeps in-frame clones, though not all of them. The table shows approximately 150,000 clones, with nearly 90% occurring only once. This material consisted of PBMCs, taken at disease progression, from a patient treated with ibrutinib. These receptors were obtained from a human donor with chronic lymphocytic leukemia.

This clone occurred a few times. The chain joins TRBV7-6 to TRBJ2-1; 8 positions match TRBD1. CDR3 length: 14 residues. The trim removed 3 bases at V and 10 bases at J, leaving 8 bases unmatched. In germline, CDR1 is SGHVS, CDR2 FNYEAQ. The CDR3 spells CASSFETGTGEQFF. The CDR3 coding sequence is TGTGCCAGCAGCTTCGAGACGGGGACAGGCGAGCAGTTCTTC.

V is TRBV5-6 and J is TRBJ2-1; maybe TRBD1 (5 bases). The germline V gene encodes CDR1 SGHDT and CDR2 YYEEEE. CDR3 length: 14 amino acids. Trimming left V 5 bases short and J 7 bases short, with 16 bases between. The CDR3 spells CASSRAGNENEQFF. CDR3 nucleotides: TGTGCCAGCAGTCGGGCAGGGAACGAGAATGAGCAGTTCTTC.

This chain uses TRBV20-1 with TRBJ2-7; the D gene is possibly TRBD2 (7 bases). The CDR3 is 11 residues long. Trimming pared 6 bases from V and 7 bases from J, leaving 13 bases between. CDR1 DFQATT and CDR2 SNEGSKA come from the germline V gene (reference sequence). CDR3 residues: CSADRAGEQYF. CDR3 nucleotide sequence: TGCAGTGCGGACAGAGCGGGGGAGCAGTACTTC.

V usage is TRBV28 and J usage is TRBJ2-3; D remains unclear. V gave up 2 bases and J gave up 6 bases, with 15 bases separating them. This CDR3 has 15 residues. The germline V gene encodes CDR1 MDHEN and CDR2 SYDVKM. The CDR3 protein is CASSLPLGPRDTQYF. For the CDR3, the DNA is TGTGCCAGCAGTTTACCCCTCGGACCACGGGATACGCAGTATTTT.

The chain carries TRBV14 and TRBJ2-2, with D tentatively TRBD1 or TRBD2 (5 bases each). The ends were cut back, 0 bases at V and 7 bases at J, with 15 bases in the middle. This CDR3 contains 16 residues. Looked up from germline, CDR1 is SGHDN and CDR2 is FVKESK. CDR3 in amino acids: CASSQDRGRINGELFF. For the CDR3, the DNA is TGTGCCAGCAGCCAAGATCGGGGCAGGATAAACGGGGAGCTGTTTTTT. Combining the CDR3 with reference TRBV14 and TRBJ2-2 gives the whole variable domain EAGVTQFPSHSVIEKGQTVTLRCDPISGHDNLYWYRRVMGKEIKFLLHFVKESKQDESGMPNNRFLAERTGGTYSTLKVQPAELEDSGVYFCASSQDRGRINGELFFGEGSRLTVL.